One sample yielded the 13 T cell receptor beta chains listed below, sequenced in a study of cytomegalovirus exposure and HLA in healthy donors. Both 60 Vbeta primers and 13 Jbeta primers went into the PCR. Assay used: immunoSEQ multiplex PCR; TCRdb lists only in-frame clones, some missing. Counted here are 85,000 to 120,000 clones, 75% occurring once; the ten biggest clones make up roughly 2.5%. Sequencing was done on a sample of PBMCs. Every receptor here comes from a man between 40 and 49 years old in good health and CMV-seronegative.

The chain carries TRBV29-1 and TRBJ1-2, with D tentatively TRBD1 (6 bases). CDR3 length: 13 amino acids. V was cut by 5 bases and J by 7 bases, with 17 bases left in between. From germline, CDR1 is SQVTM and CDR2 ANQGSEA. The CDR3 DNA sequence: TGCAGCGTTCTGACACAGGGTTTGGCTGGCTACACCTTC. Amino acids: CSVLTQGLAGYTF.

This clone was counted once. The chain employs TRBV6-1 and TRBJ2-7; possible D gene TRBD2, 5 bases. The CDR3 contains 16 residues. Trimming left V 0 bases short and J 0 bases short, with 12 bases between. Germline assignment: CDR1 MNHNS and CDR2 SASEGT. This chain's CDR3 is CASSEAGVGSSYEQYF. The CDR3 coding sequence is TGTGCCAGCAGTGAAGCGGGAGTGGGGAGCTCCTACGAGCAGTACTTC.

This clone was detected a few times. The chain joins TRBV19 to TRBJ1-5; possible D gene TRBD1, 6 bases. The CDR3 extends over 18 amino acids. The ends were cut back, 1 base at V and 0 bases at J, with 16 bases in the middle. Germline assignment: CDR1 LNHDA and CDR2 SQIVND (reference sequence). The chain's CDR3 is CASSIAKIQGYSNQPQHF. The CDR3 DNA reads TGTGCCAGTAGTATAGCCAAAATACAGGGATATAGCAATCAGCCCCAGCATTTT.

The CDR3 loop is CASSVATEFGTQYF. The CDR3 DNA sequence: TGTGCCAGCAGCGTAGCTACGGAGTTCGGGACCCAGTACTTC. This sequence joins TRBV9 and TRBJ2-5; the D is unclear. V was pared by 0 bases and J by 7 bases, with 13 bases between. This CDR3 region has 14 residues. CDR1 SGDLS and CDR2 YYNGEE come from the germline V gene.

This clone appeared a single time. This rearrangement joins TRBV5-1 to TRBJ1-4; the match to TRBD1 covers 10 bases. Germline CDR1 SGHRS, CDR2 YFSETQ. This CDR3 region has 15 residues. Trimming removed 4 bases from V and 10 bases from J; junction bases left unmatched: 10. The CDR3 DNA sequence: TGCGCCAGCAGCAACGGACAGGGGGAAGTTGTAAAACTGTTTTTT. It codes for CASSNGQGEVVKLFF. Combining the CDR3 with reference TRBV5-1 and TRBJ1-4 gives the whole variable domain KAGVTQTPRYLIKTRGQQVTLSCSPISGHRSVSWYQQTPGQGLQFLFEYFSETQRNKGNFPGRFSGRQFSNSRSEMNVSTLELGDSALYLCASSNGQGEVVKLFFGSGTQLSVL.

The chain joins TRBV5-1 to TRBJ2-1, with 11 bases identical to TRBD2. The CDR3 runs to 16 residues. From germline, CDR1 is SGHRS and CDR2 YFSETQ. V trimming: 4 bases; J trimming: 4 bases; junction bases outside the gene matches: 7. The CDR3 sequence is CASSPKTSGAYNEQFF. The CDR3 DNA sequence: TGCGCCAGCAGCCCGAAGACTAGCGGGGCTTACAATGAGCAGTTCTTC. The variable domain in full, with the rest retrieved from reference TRBV5-1 and TRBJ2-1, is KAGVTQTPRYLIKTRGQQVTLSCSPISGHRSVSWYQQTPGQGLQFLFEYFSETQRNKGNFPGRFSGRQFSNSRSEMNVSTLELGDSALYLCASSPKTSGAYNEQFFGPGTRLTVL.

The genes are TRBV28 and TRBJ1-2; D unresolved. CDR3 length equals 14 residues. The germline CDR1 and CDR2 sequences are MDHEN and SYDVKM. V lost 5 bases to trimming and J lost 4 bases, with 14 bases between them. The CDR3: CASSLATISYGYTF. CDR3 sequence (DNA): TGTGCCAGCAGTCTGGCCACGATTTCCTATGGCTACACCTTC.

The chain uses TRBV5-6 and TRBJ1-6; D remains ambiguous. The CDR3 sequence is 15 residues long. Trimming left V 2 bases short and J 6 bases short, with 12 bases between. Germline V CDR1 and CDR2: SGHDT, YYEEEE. The CDR3 DNA is TGTGCCAGCAGCTTCTTTTCCGGGTTTAATTCACCCCTCCACTTT. This gives the protein CASSFFSGFNSPLHF.

The J gene is TRBJ1-3, the V gene TRBV2; no clear D. V was clipped by 4 bases and J by 2 bases, with 12 bases between them. CDR3 length equals 15 residues. The germline V gene has CDR1 SNHLY and CDR2 FYNNEI. The CDR3 bases are TGTGCCAGCAGTGCCCAGGAAAACACTGGAAACACCATATATTTT. Translating gives CASSAQENTGNTIYF.

The count of this clone is one. This rearrangement joins TRBV11-2 to TRBJ2-7; TRBD1 matches at 12 bases. The germline V gene has CDR1 SGHAT and CDR2 FQNNGV. After removal of 5 bases from V and 6 bases from J, the junction contained 11 bases not matched to a gene. The CDR3 consists of 16 residues. The chain's CDR3 is CASSPWGGTGGLEQYF. CDR3 in DNA: TGTGCCAGCAGCCCATGGGGGGGGACAGGGGGCCTCGAGCAGTACTTC.

The chain recombines TRBV5-1 with TRBJ2-1; a possible D gene is TRBD1 (5 bases). The CDR3 consists of 16 residues. Germline lookup yields CDR1 SGHRS and CDR2 YFSETQ. The germline V and J ends were trimmed by 3 bases and 0 bases, with 13 bases remaining between them. The CDR3 is CASSSTGLSSYNEQFF. For the CDR3, the DNA is TGCGCCAGCAGCTCCACAGGCCTGAGCTCCTACAATGAGCAGTTCTTC.

The chain is built from TRBV5-1 and TRBJ2-3; 10 bases fit TRBD1. Germline loops: CDR1 SGHRS, CDR2 YFSETQ. Germline trimming cut 4 bases from V and 7 bases from J; bases unmatched to any gene: 6. The CDR3 contains 14 residues. The CDR3 spells CASSTGQGVNTQYF. In DNA form, the CDR3 reads TGCGCCAGCAGCACCGGACAGGGGGTGAATACGCAGTATTTT.

The V and J genes are TRBV11-3 and TRBJ2-2, with 9 bases aligning to TRBD1. This CDR3 region has 15 residues. Unmatched junction bases numbered 6, after V lost 6 bases and J lost 4 bases. The V gene's germline CDR1 is SGHNT and CDR2 YENEEA. Here the CDR3 reads CASSQGQGSTGELFF. CDR3 sequence (DNA): TGTGCCAGCAGTCAGGGACAGGGATCCACCGGGGAGCTGTTTTTT. Full variable domain (rest looked up from reference TRBV11-3 and TRBJ2-2): EAGVVQSPRYKIIEKKQPVAFWCNPISGHNTLYWYLQNLGQGPELLIRYENEEAVDDSQLPKDRFSAERLKGVDSTLKIQPAELGDSAVYLCASSQGQGSTGELFFGEGSRLTVL.